This T cell receptor (beta chain) was obtained from a study of CD8+ T cells in alopecia areata. CDR3 size: 15 residues. Trimming cost V 8 bases and J 2 bases; bases outside gene matches: 6. CDR1 GTSNPN and CDR2 SVGIG come from the germline V gene (reference sequence). Once RNA had been extracted, it was reverse transcribed into cDNA to act as the sequencing template. Sequenced by immunoSEQ multiplex PCR; TCRdb stores in-frame clones only, minus some. The repertoire consists of 170,000 or so clones, with roughly 65% occurring once and the leading ten covering 0.75% to 0.95%. Treatment reported: oral pan-JAK inhibitor, 5-10 mg twice daily. It was from alopecia areata patients that lesional scalp punch biopsies and peripheral blood were collected. PBMCs were stained for CD3, CD4 and CD8, and CD4+ and CD8+ T cells were sorted.

The chain employs TRBV30 and TRBJ2-2, with TRBD1 matching 12 bases. The origin of this receptor is a human donor with alopecia areata. The sample was CD4+ T cells sorted from blood, taken at week 4, from a patient treated with tofacitinib. The DNA for the CDR3 is TGTGCCAGGGACAGGGGGCCTAAAAACACCGGGGAGCTGTTTTTT. Translating it yields CARDRGPKNTGELFF.